These 22 T cell receptor beta chains were sequenced from one sample in a study of blood T cell repertoires in COVID-19 (dated by TCRdb to about 2020). Receptors were amplified or captured by the immunoSEQ multiplex PCR assay. Not all clones reach the TCRdb copy of this immuneACCESS table, which keeps in-frame sequences only. Checked studies attribute under half of the gap to unresolved V genes and leave the rest unexplained. In this sample the table shows under 200,000 clones, around nine tenths of which occur a single time. The ten top clones hold 3.5% to 4.5% of the sample. Material for sequencing was peripheral blood. All receptors come from a man in his late teens or twenties with active or convalescent COVID-19.

This rearrangement joins TRBV6-5 to TRBJ1-2; 9 nucleotides match TRBD1. Germline lookup yields CDR1 MNHEY and CDR2 SVGAGI. CDR3 size: 13 residues. Trimming cost V 8 bases and J 5 bases; bases outside gene matches: 6. This chain's CDR3 is CASHRGLEYGYTF. As DNA, the CDR3 is TGTGCCAGCCACAGGGGGCTTGAGTATGGCTACACCTTC.

This rearrangement joins TRBV6-5 to TRBJ1-5, with D uncertain. In germline, CDR1 is MNHEY, CDR2 SVGAGI. The CDR3 is 13 residues long. V lost 2 bases and J lost 3, with 5 bases in between. CDR3 coding DNA: TGTGCCAGCAGTTACGAACTCAATCAGCCCCAGCATTTT. It is translated as CASSYELNQPQHF.

The rearrangement joins TRBV3-1 (or the pseudogene TRBV3-2) to TRBJ2-3; 9 bases are a match to TRBD2. The CDR3 contains 16 residues. Germline lookup yields CDR1 LGHDT and CDR2 YNNKEL (reference sequence). V shed 4 bases, J shed 0 bases, and the junction held 5 bases outside the gene matches. The CDR3 loop reads CASSLVAGASTDTQYF. In nucleotides, the CDR3 is TGTGCCAGCAGCCTTGTAGCGGGGGCCAGCACAGATACGCAGTATTTT.

The V gene is TRBV4-1, the J gene TRBJ1-6, with D unresolved. Trimming left V 2 bases short and J 16 bases short, with 12 bases between. The CDR3 length is 12 residues. Germline assignment: CDR1 MGHRA and CDR2 YSYEKL. CDR3 coding DNA: TGCGCCAGCAGCCAACCACCCGGAGGGCTCCACTTT. Translated, it gives CASSQPPGGLHF.

The J gene is TRBJ2-1, the V gene TRBV27; 7 nucleotides align to TRBD2. V lost 2 bases to trimming and J lost 7 bases; unmatched junction nucleotides: 11. CDR1 and CDR2 from the germline V gene are MNHEY and SMNVEV (reference sequence). The CDR3 sequence is 16 residues long. The CDR3 DNA reads as TGTGCCAGCAGTTTAAGCGGGGTTTTAAGGAATAATGAGCAGTTCTTC. Residues: CASSLSGVLRNNEQFF.

This chain connects TRBV5-6 to TRBJ1-3; D not resolved. Germline CDR1 and CDR2: SGHDT and YYEEEE. The CDR3 is 14 residues long. V was clipped by 3 bases and J by 0 bases, with 7 bases between them. The DNA of the CDR3 is TGTGCCAGCAGCTCCCCTAGCTCTGGAAACACCATATATTTT. This sequence encodes CASSSPSSGNTIYF. Complete variable domain (other parts from reference TRBV5-6 and TRBJ1-3): DAGVTQSPTHLIKTRGQQVTLRCSPKSGHDTVSWYQQALGQGPQFIFQYYEEEERQRGNFPDRFSGHQFPNYSSELNVNALLLGDSALYLCASSSPSSGNTIYFGEGSWLTVV.

This chain connects TRBV24-1 to TRBJ2-5, with 12 nucleotides matching TRBD2. The V segment lost 7 bases and the J segment 0 bases; nucleotides outside the gene matches: 2. The CDR3 sequence is 15 residues long. Germline V CDR1 and CDR2: KGHDR, SFDVKD. CDR3 DNA: TGTGCCACCAGGGGGACTAGCGGGTACCAAGAGACCCAGTACTTC. This codes for CATRGTSGYQETQYF.

V usage is TRBV27 and J usage is TRBJ2-2, with D unresolved. The CDR3 has 12 residues. V lost 9 bases, J lost 5 bases, and 10 bases lay in between. Looked up from germline, CDR1 is MNHEY and CDR2 is SMNVEV (reference sequence). The chain's CDR3 is CASSKLTGELFF. Written as DNA, the CDR3 is TGTGCCAGTAGTAAACTGACCGGGGAGCTGTTTTTT.

The J gene is TRBJ2-5, the V gene TRBV10-3; D is unclear. The germline V and J ends were trimmed by 2 bases and 5 bases, with 6 bases remaining between them. CDR3 length: 12 residues. Germline V CDR1 and CDR2: ENHRY, SYGVKD. The CDR3 here is CAISEPQETQYF. DNA for the CDR3: TGTGCCATCAGTGAGCCCCAGGAGACCCAGTACTTC.

This clone has a single count. The chain employs TRBV4-1 and TRBJ2-7; TRBD2 matches at 10 bases. Germline-derived CDR1 and CDR2 are MGHRA and YSYEKL. The CDR3 runs 13 residues. With V trimmed by 3 bases and J by 8 bases, 4 bases remained unmatched. CDR3 amino acids: CASSQGLAKKQYV. CDR3 nucleotide sequence: TGCGCCAGCAGCCAGGGACTAGCGAAAAAGCAGTACGTC.

This clone showed up just once. The CDR3 nucleotides are TGTGCCAGCAGCCATACCCTGGCTGACTATGGCTACACCTTC. Protein product: CASSHTLADYGYTF. The chain carries TRBV4-2 and TRBJ1-2; D unclear. Trimming left V 3 bases short and J 3 bases short, with 11 bases between. Germline V lookup: CDR1 LGHNA, CDR2 YNFKEQ. The CDR3 sequence is 14 residues long.

The V gene is TRBV7-9, the J gene TRBJ1-3; D may be TRBD1 (6 bases). Germline V CDR1 and CDR2: SEHNR, FQNEAQ (reference sequence). The CDR3 runs to 15 residues. Trimming took 1 base from V and 4 from J, leaving 11 bases between them. The CDR3 reads CASSLDRDIGNTIYF. The CDR3 DNA sequence: TGTGCCAGCAGCTTAGACAGGGACATCGGAAACACCATATATTTT.

V gene TRBV5-4 combines with J gene TRBJ2-3; maybe TRBD2 (5 bases). The germline V and J ends were trimmed by 0 bases and 6 bases, with 14 bases remaining between them. The V gene's germline CDR1 is SGHNT and CDR2 YYREEE (reference sequence). This CDR3 spans 15 amino acids. The CDR3 spells CASSLDLATRDTQYF. The CDR3 coding sequence is TGTGCCAGCAGCTTGGACTTAGCGACGCGCGATACGCAGTATTTT.

V is TRBV27 and J is TRBJ2-7; 10 bases are shared with TRBD1. After removal of 0 bases from V and 1 base from J, the junction contained 0 bases not matched to a gene. CDR1 and CDR2 from the germline V gene are MNHEY and SMNVEV (reference sequence). The CDR3 runs to 15 residues. In DNA, the CDR3 is TGTGCCAGCAGTTTATCGGGACAGGGGTCCTACGAGCAGTACTTC. Protein: CASSLSGQGSYEQYF.

V is TRBV5-4 and J is TRBJ1-1, with TRBD1 matching 11 bases. CDR3 length: 17 residues. V shed 3 bases, J shed 0 bases, and the junction held 7 bases outside the gene matches. Germline V gives CDR1 SGHNT, CDR2 YYREEE (reference sequence). The CDR3 nucleotides read TGTGCCAGCAGCTACCTTGGACAGGGGGCAATGAACACTGAAGCTTTCTTT. It is translated as CASSYLGQGAMNTEAFF.

The J gene is TRBJ1-2, the V gene TRBV2, with no clear D. Trimming cost V 6 bases and J 6 bases, with 14 bases left between them. The germline CDR1 and CDR2 sequences are SNHLY and FYNNEI. The CDR3 runs 13 residues. The CDR3 DNA is TGTGCCAGCAGATCACGGACGGGAAATGGCTACACCTTC. As protein: CASRSRTGNGYTF.

This rearrangement joins TRBV4-3 to TRBJ2-1; D perhaps matches TRBD2 (5 bases). This CDR3 spans 17 amino acids. Germline assignment: CDR1 LGHNA and CDR2 YSLEER. V was clipped by 2 bases and J by 4 bases, with 18 bases between them. The CDR3 is CASSQTPGVSNYNEQFF. The CDR3 bases are TGCGCCAGCAGCCAAACCCCCGGGGTTTCAAATTACAATGAGCAGTTCTTC.

The V call is TRBV29-1, the J call TRBJ1-3; D call uncertain. This CDR3 is 13 amino acids long. In germline, CDR1 is SQVTM, CDR2 ANQGSEA. Trimming shortened V by 4 bases and J by 2 bases, and 9 bases separated the two germline ends. For the CDR3, the DNA is TGCAGCGTTGTTAGGGAGGCTGGAAACACCATATATTTT. This encodes CSVVREAGNTIYF.

The rearrangement joins TRBV2 to TRBJ2-7, with D unresolved. Trimming stripped 3 bases from V and 2 bases from J, with 14 bases between. The germline CDR1 and CDR2 sequences are SNHLY and FYNNEI. CDR3 length: 15 residues. The CDR3 here is CASSESAGVAYEQYF. CDR3 DNA sequence: TGTGCCAGCAGTGAGTCCGCAGGCGTAGCCTACGAGCAGTACTTC. Together with reference TRBV2 and TRBJ2-7, the CDR3 gives the full variable domain: EPEVTQTPSHQVTQMGQEVILRCVPISNHLYFYWYRQILGQKVEFLVSFYNNEISEKSEIFDDQFSVERPDGSNFTLKIRSTKLEDSAMYFCASSESAGVAYEQYFGPGTRLTVT.

V usage is TRBV10-3 and J usage is TRBJ2-3, with TRBD2 identical over 12 bases. The CDR3 loop spans 19 amino acids. Germline CDR1 ENHRY, CDR2 SYGVKD. Unmatched junction bases numbered 14, after V lost 6 bases and J lost 1 base. In DNA form, the CDR3 reads TGTGCCATCAGGGACCACCGACTAGCGGGGGTTAGGGGCACAGATACGCAGTATTTT. It codes for CAIRDHRLAGVRGTDTQYF.

The chain employs TRBV11-2 and TRBJ2-1; D gene unclear. Germline CDR1 and CDR2: SGHAT and FQNNGV. The CDR3 totals 16 residues. V gave up 3 bases and J gave up 5 bases, with 17 bases separating them. The CDR3 reads CASSFSPKARNNEQFF. In nucleotides, the CDR3 is TGTGCCAGCAGCTTTTCGCCCAAAGCTCGCAACAATGAGCAGTTCTTC.

As regards this clone: Other DNA sequences within the sample encode an identical CDR3. This chain links TRBV29-1 with TRBJ2-1; no clear D gene. Between the trimmed V and J ends, which lost 3 bases and 7 bases, there was a span of 10 bases. The CDR3 extends over 12 amino acids. CDR1 SQVTM and CDR2 ANQGSEA come from the germline V gene. The CDR3 DNA is TGCAGCGTTGACCTAGTTGCTAATGAGCAGTTCTTC. The encoded protein is CSVDLVANEQFF.